Shown below are 17 T cell receptor beta chains from a single sample sequenced in a study of lymphopenia after photon versus proton radiotherapy. The data were produced by immunoSEQ multiplex PCR, yet TCRdb's version contains in-frame clones alone and is incomplete. The sample holds more than 45,000 clones, more than 85% seen once. The sample was peripheral blood, taken from a patient treated with photon-based radiotherapy. These TCRs come from a woman aged 40 to 49 with cholangiocarcinoma.

The V call is TRBV5-8, the J call TRBJ1-5, with D perhaps TRBD1 (6 bases). In germline, CDR1 is SGHTS, CDR2 YDEGEE. Trimming cost V 3 bases and J 1 base, with 8 bases left between them. This CDR3 contains 14 residues. CDR3 in amino acids: CASSWGQSNQPQHF. CDR3 in DNA: TGTGCCAGCAGCTGGGGACAAAGCAATCAGCCCCAGCATTTT.

This chain connects TRBV5-1 to TRBJ2-1; TRBD2 aligns across 11 bases. CDR3 length: 20 residues. The V gene's germline CDR1 is SGHRS and CDR2 YFSETQ. Unmatched junction bases numbered 15, after V lost 4 bases and J lost 0 bases. As DNA, the CDR3 is TGCGCCAGCAGCCTTCTGGGACTAGCGGACGCGTCCCCCTCCTACAATGAGCAGTTCTTC. Translating gives CASSLLGLADASPSYNEQFF.

The chain links TRBV9 to TRBJ1-6; D gene unclear. The CDR3 covers 14 residues. Germline assignment: CDR1 SGDLS and CDR2 YYNGEE. V lost 0 bases to trimming and J lost 8 bases, with 9 bases between them. This CDR3 is CASSVVGGHSPLHF. CDR3 DNA: TGTGCCAGCAGCGTAGTTGGAGGTCATTCACCCCTCCACTTT.

The V gene is TRBV6-5, the J gene TRBJ1-1; D is uncertain. The germline CDR1 and CDR2 sequences are MNHEY and SVGAGI. V was pared by 2 bases and J by 11 bases, with 12 bases between. The CDR3 has 12 residues. CDR3 region: CASSYDGLDAFF. The DNA for the CDR3 is TGTGCCAGCAGTTACGACGGATTAGACGCTTTCTTT.

The J gene is TRBJ2-7, the V gene TRBV7-9; D not resolved. CDR1 is SEHNR, CDR2 FQNEAQ, per germline (reference sequence). V dropped 5 bases and J dropped 3 bases, with 11 bases sitting between them. This CDR3 spans 13 amino acids. CDR3 nucleotides: TGTGCCAGCAGCCCCCCGTCTAGCTACGAGCAGTACTTC. Its translation: CASSPPSSYEQYF.

V gene TRBV30 combines with J gene TRBJ2-1, with D possibly TRBD2 on 6 matching bases. V was pared by 3 bases and J by 3 bases, with 21 bases between. The CDR3 extends over 17 amino acids. Looked up from germline, CDR1 is GTSNPN and CDR2 is SVGIG (reference sequence). CDR3 bases: TGTGCCTGGAGAAGTACGGGATTCGGGGGAATCTACAATGAGCAGTTCTTC. This encodes CAWRSTGFGGIYNEQFF. The full variable domain, its missing parts supplied by reference TRBV30 and TRBJ2-1, is SQTIHQWPATLVQPVGSPLSLECTVEGTSNPNLYWYRQAAGRGLQLLFYSVGIGQISSEVPQNLSASRPQDRQFILSSKKLLLSDSGFYLCAWRSTGFGGIYNEQFFGPGTRLTVL.

The genes are TRBV28 and TRBJ2-1; TRBD1 agrees at 7 bases. Losses at the gene ends were 4 bases for V and 13 bases for J; bases not matched to a gene: 10. The CDR3 contains 13 residues. Germline CDR1 MDHEN, CDR2 SYDVKM. This chain's CDR3 is CASSWGQFPFQFF. DNA of the CDR3: TGTGCCAGCAGTTGGGGACAGTTCCCGTTCCAGTTCTTC.

The rearrangement uses TRBV18 and TRBJ1-1; TRBD1 matches 9 bases. Germline-derived CDR1 and CDR2 are KGHSH and LQKENI. CDR3 size: 16 residues. Losses at the gene ends were 3 bases for V and 1 base for J; bases not matched to a gene: 6. The CDR3 nucleotides read TGTGCCAGCTCACCGCTATCGGGACAGGGGAACACTGAAGCTTTCTTT. It is translated as CASSPLSGQGNTEAFF.

The chain uses TRBV5-1 and TRBJ1-2; the D gene is possibly TRBD1 (6 bases). Trimming cost V 4 bases and J 5 bases, with 15 bases left between them. The CDR3 consists of 14 residues. In germline, CDR1 is SGHRS, CDR2 YFSETQ. In nucleotides, the CDR3 is TGCGCCAGCAGCCCCGAGAAGGGGGTTTATGGCTACACCTTC. It specifies CASSPEKGVYGYTF.

The V call is TRBV27, the J call TRBJ1-2; 7 bases align to TRBD1. The junction had 8 bases not matched to a gene; V was cut back by 4 bases and J by 6 bases. CDR3 length equals 14 residues. Germline loops: CDR1 MNHEY, CDR2 SMNVEV (reference sequence). Here the CDR3 reads CASSSREGANGYTF. Written as DNA, the CDR3 is TGTGCCAGCAGTTCCCGCGAGGGGGCGAATGGCTACACCTTC.

The V gene is TRBV30, the J gene TRBJ1-1; D is possibly TRBD1 (6 bases). Germline loops: CDR1 GTSNPN, CDR2 SVGIG (reference sequence). The CDR3 totals 12 residues. The germline V and J ends were trimmed by 2 bases and 4 bases, with 8 bases remaining between them. The CDR3 nucleotides are TGTGCCTGGAGTACAGGGATCACTGAAGCTTTCTTT. This encodes CAWSTGITEAFF.

V is TRBV5-4 and J is TRBJ2-6; D is perhaps TRBD1 (5 bases). The germline CDR1 and CDR2 sequences are SGHNT and YYREEE (reference sequence). With 3 bases removed from V and 0 bases from J, the gap between germline ends came to 7 bases. CDR3 length: 15 amino acids. In nucleotides, the CDR3 is TGTGCCAGCAGCTACACAGGCTCTGGGGCCAACGTCCTGACTTTC. Translated, it gives CASSYTGSGANVLTF.

CDR3 region: CSVIGTNINTEAFF. The DNA for the CDR3 is TGCAGCGTTATAGGCACAAATATCAACACTGAAGCTTTCTTT. The chain has TRBV29-1 and TRBJ1-1; D remains unclear. This CDR3 is 14 amino acids long. Trimming left V 5 bases short and J 2 bases short, with 15 bases between. The germline CDR1 and CDR2 sequences are SQVTM and ANQGSEA.

V is TRBV6-6 and J is TRBJ2-1, with D maybe TRBD1 (6 bases). Germline V gives CDR1 MNHNY, CDR2 SVGAGI (reference sequence). This CDR3 contains 12 residues. V was cut by 8 bases and J by 5 bases, with 10 bases left in between. The CDR3 DNA is TGTGCCAGCGGGACAACTAACAATGAGCAGTTCTTC. Protein sequence: CASGTTNNEQFF.

The chain joins TRBV7-8 to TRBJ2-1; TRBD2 matches at 12 bases. The CDR3 is 18 amino acids. V shed 5 bases, J shed 8 bases, and the junction held 16 bases outside the gene matches. The germline V gene encodes CDR1 SGHVS and CDR2 FQNEAQ. This CDR3 reads CASSPNLGRLAGVDEQFF. DNA for the CDR3: TGTGCCAGCAGCCCCAATTTGGGCCGACTAGCGGGAGTGGATGAGCAGTTCTTC.

The V and J genes are TRBV15 and TRBJ2-1, with D perhaps matching TRBD1 (6 bases). The germline CDR1 and CDR2 sequences are LNHNV and YYDKDF (reference sequence). The V and J ends lost 3 bases and 9 bases respectively, with 24 bases between them. The CDR3 is 17 amino acids. The CDR3 region has the DNA TGTGCCACCAGCAGTGACAGGTCCCCCTTATTTCACGGTGAGCAGTTCTTC. Amino acids: CATSSDRSPLFHGEQFF. Together with reference TRBV15 and TRBJ2-1, the CDR3 gives the full variable domain: DAMVIQNPRYQVTQFGKPVTLSCSQTLNHNVMYWYQQKSSQAPKLLFHYYDKDFNNEADTPDNFQSRRPNTSFCFLDIRSPGLGDTAMYLCATSSDRSPLFHGEQFFGPGTRLTVL.

J is TRBJ2-5 and V is TRBV2; TRBD2 aligns across 11 bases. The CDR3 spans 15 residues. V shed 5 bases, J shed 5 bases, and the junction held 7 bases outside the gene matches. The germline V gene has CDR1 SNHLY and CDR2 FYNNEI. CDR3 region: CASSSIGLAGETQYF. CDR3 bases: TGTGCCAGCAGTTCGATAGGACTAGCGGGCGAGACCCAGTACTTC.